Shown below are 9 T cell receptor beta chains from a single sample sequenced in a study of blood T cell repertoires in COVID-19. Generated by immunoSEQ multiplex PCR, the TCRdb table keeps only in-frame clones and is missing some. The sample yields hundreds of thousands of clones, around nine tenths seen once. Sequencing used peripheral blood. The receptors derive from a woman in her twenties or thirties with COVID-19, enrolled during active disease.

The chain is built from TRBV4-1 and TRBJ1-2; tentative D call: TRBD1 (6 bases). This CDR3 has 15 amino acids. The V gene lost 0 bases and the J gene lost 1 base, with 9 bases spanning the gap. Germline V lookup: CDR1 MGHRA, CDR2 YSYEKL. The CDR3 reads CASSQDAGDNYGYTF. CDR3 nucleotide sequence: TGCGCCAGCAGCCAAGATGCAGGGGATAACTATGGCTACACCTTC.

The chain has TRBV7-2 and TRBJ2-7, with 7 bases matching TRBD1. V lost 1 base and J lost 0; bases outside the gene matches: 9. This CDR3 spans 17 amino acids. Germline V gives CDR1 SGHTA, CDR2 FQGNSA. The CDR3 protein is CASSLDRWGTDSYEQYF. The CDR3, as DNA: TGTGCCAGCAGCTTAGACCGTTGGGGGACAGACTCCTACGAGCAGTACTTC.

In this sample, this clone turned up once. The chain links TRBV12-3 or TRBV12-4 to TRBJ2-6; D not certain. This CDR3 comprises 13 residues. Deletions cut 7 bases from V and 2 bases from J, with 6 bases between. CDR3 residues: CASTHTGANVLTF. In DNA, the CDR3 is TGTGCCAGCACCCACACTGGGGCCAACGTCCTGACTTTC.

The chain is built from TRBV27 and TRBJ1-1; D unresolved. Germline CDR1 and CDR2: MNHEY and SMNVEV (reference sequence). This CDR3 is built from 15 residues. V dropped 0 bases and J dropped 5 bases, with 13 bases sitting between them. CDR3 loop: CASSLSRGLWTEAFF. The CDR3 nucleotides are TGTGCCAGCAGTTTATCAAGAGGGTTGTGGACTGAAGCTTTCTTT.

The rearrangement joins TRBV25-1 to TRBJ2-7; possible D gene TRBD1, 5 bases. V was pared by 5 bases and J by 3 bases, with 14 bases between. There are 14 residues in the CDR3. CDR1 MGHDK and CDR2 SYGVNS come from the germline V gene. The CDR3 sequence: CASSRQGNYYEQYF. The CDR3 DNA follows: TGTGCCAGCAGTAGGCAGGGCAATTACTACGAGCAGTACTTC.

The chain employs TRBV18 and TRBJ1-5, with D hard to call. The V end lost 3 bases, the J end lost 2 bases, and 11 bases lay between the germline ends. Germline V gives CDR1 KGHSH, CDR2 LQKENI. This CDR3 has 15 amino acids. CDR3 region: CASSPLASGNQPQHF. The DNA for the CDR3 is TGTGCCAGCTCACCCTTGGCCAGTGGCAATCAGCCCCAGCATTTT.

The V gene is TRBV5-1, the J gene TRBJ2-5; D is possibly TRBD1 (5 bases). The CDR3 runs 14 residues. The germline V gene encodes CDR1 SGHRS and CDR2 YFSETQ. V was cut by 0 bases and J by 5 bases, with 11 bases left in between. The chain's CDR3 is CASSLEGVGETQYF. CDR3 in DNA: TGCGCCAGCAGCTTGGAAGGGGTAGGGGAGACCCAGTACTTC.

This clone has just a few counts. The chain links TRBV11-2 to TRBJ1-1, with no clear D. This CDR3 is built from 12 residues. The V gene lost 3 bases and the J gene lost 6 bases, with 8 bases spanning the gap. CDR1 is SGHAT and CDR2 is FQNNGV in the germline V gene. Here the CDR3 DNA reads TGTGCCAGCAGCTTCCGCGCGGCTGAAGCTTTCTTT. This gives the protein CASSFRAAEAFF.

The chain employs TRBV5-1 and TRBJ1-2; TRBD1 agrees at 7 bases. CDR1 is SGHRS, CDR2 YFSETQ, per germline. V was pared by 0 bases and J by 4 bases, with 6 bases of the junction left unmatched. The CDR3 has 15 amino acids. This chain's CDR3 is CASSLVAGGFYGYTF. DNA for the CDR3: TGCGCCAGCAGCTTGGTAGCAGGGGGGTTCTATGGCTACACCTTC.